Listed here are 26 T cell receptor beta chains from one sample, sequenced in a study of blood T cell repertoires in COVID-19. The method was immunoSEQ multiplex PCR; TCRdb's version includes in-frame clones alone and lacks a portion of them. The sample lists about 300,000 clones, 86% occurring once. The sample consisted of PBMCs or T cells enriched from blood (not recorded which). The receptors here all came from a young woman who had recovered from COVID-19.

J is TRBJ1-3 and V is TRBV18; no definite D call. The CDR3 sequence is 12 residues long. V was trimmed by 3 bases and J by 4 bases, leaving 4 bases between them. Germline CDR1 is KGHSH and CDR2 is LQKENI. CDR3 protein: CASSPGGNTIYF. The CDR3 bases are TGTGCCAGCTCACCTGGCGGAAACACCATATATTTT.

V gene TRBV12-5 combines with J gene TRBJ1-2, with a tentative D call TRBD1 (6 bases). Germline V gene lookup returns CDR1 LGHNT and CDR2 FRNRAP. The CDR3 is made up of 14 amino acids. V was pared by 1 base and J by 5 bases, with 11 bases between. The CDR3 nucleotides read TGTGCTAGTGGTTTGGCGACAGGCCTTTATGGCTACACCTTC. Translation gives CASGLATGLYGYTF.

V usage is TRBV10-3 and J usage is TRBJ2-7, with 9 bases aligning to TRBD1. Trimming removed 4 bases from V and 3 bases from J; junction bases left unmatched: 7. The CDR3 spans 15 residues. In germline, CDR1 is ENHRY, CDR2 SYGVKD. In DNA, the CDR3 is TGTGCCATCAGTGGGGGGGACAGGGTCGACTACGAGCAGTACTTC. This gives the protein CAISGGDRVDYEQYF.

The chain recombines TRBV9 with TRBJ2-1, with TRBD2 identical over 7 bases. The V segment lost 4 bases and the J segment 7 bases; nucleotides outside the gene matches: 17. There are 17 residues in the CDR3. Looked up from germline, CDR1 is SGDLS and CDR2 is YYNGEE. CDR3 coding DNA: TGTGCCAGCAGCCCAAGTGGAGGACGGGAGGCTAGGAATGAGCAGTTCTTC. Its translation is CASSPSGGREARNEQFF.

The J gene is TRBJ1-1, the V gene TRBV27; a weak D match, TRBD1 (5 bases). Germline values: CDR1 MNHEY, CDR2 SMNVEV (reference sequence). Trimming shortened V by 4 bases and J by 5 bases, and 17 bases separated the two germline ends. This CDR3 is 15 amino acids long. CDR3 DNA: TGTGCCAGCAGTTCCTTGTTCGGGGGGGGAACTGAAGCTTTCTTT. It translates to CASSSLFGGGTEAFF.

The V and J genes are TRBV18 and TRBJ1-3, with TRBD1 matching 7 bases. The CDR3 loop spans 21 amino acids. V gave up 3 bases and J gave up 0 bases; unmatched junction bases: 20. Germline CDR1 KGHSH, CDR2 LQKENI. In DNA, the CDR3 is TGTGCCAGCTCACCCGCTCACCTCGCCGCGACAGGGATGGACTCTGGAAACACCATATATTTT. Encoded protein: CASSPAHLAATGMDSGNTIYF.

DNA for the CDR3: TGTGCTAGTGGTTTGGTAATCGGGGGAGGTGAGGAAAAACTGTTTTTT. The encoded protein is CASGLVIGGGEEKLFF. This chain links TRBV12-5 with TRBJ1-4; possibly TRBD1 for D (5 bases). This CDR3 region has 16 residues. V lost 0 bases to trimming and J lost 8 bases, with 16 bases between them. The V gene's germline CDR1 is LGHNT and CDR2 FRNRAP.

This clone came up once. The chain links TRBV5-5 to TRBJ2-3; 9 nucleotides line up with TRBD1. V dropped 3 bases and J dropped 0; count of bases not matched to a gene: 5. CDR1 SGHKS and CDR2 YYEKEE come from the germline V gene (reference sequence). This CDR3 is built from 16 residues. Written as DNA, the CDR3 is TGTGCCAGCAGCTCAGACAGGGGGGAGAGCACAGATACGCAGTATTTT. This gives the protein CASSSDRGESTDTQYF. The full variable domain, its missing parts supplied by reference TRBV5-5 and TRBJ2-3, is DAGVTQSPTHLIKTRGQQVTLRCSPISGHKSVSWYQQVLGQGPQFIFQYYEKEERGRGNFPDRFSARQFPNYSSELNVNALLLGDSALYLCASSSDRGESTDTQYFGPGTRLTVL.

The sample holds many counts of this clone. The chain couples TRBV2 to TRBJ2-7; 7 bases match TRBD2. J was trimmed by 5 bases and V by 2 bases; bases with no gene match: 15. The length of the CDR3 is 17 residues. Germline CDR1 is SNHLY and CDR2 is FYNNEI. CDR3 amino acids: CASSETPDPGGNHEQYF. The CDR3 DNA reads TGTGCCAGCAGTGAAACCCCTGACCCGGGAGGAAACCACGAGCAGTACTTC. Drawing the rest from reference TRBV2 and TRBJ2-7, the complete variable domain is EPEVTQTPSHQVTQMGQEVILRCVPISNHLYFYWYRQILGQKVEFLVSFYNNEISEKSEIFDDQFSVERPDGSNFTLKIRSTKLEDSAMYFCASSETPDPGGNHEQYFGPGTRLTVT.

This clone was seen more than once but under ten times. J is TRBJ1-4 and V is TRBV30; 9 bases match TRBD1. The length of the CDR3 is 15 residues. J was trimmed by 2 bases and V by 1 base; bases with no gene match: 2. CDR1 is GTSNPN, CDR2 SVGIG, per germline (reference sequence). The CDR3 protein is CAWSAGTGTNEKLFF. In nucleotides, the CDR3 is TGTGCCTGGAGTGCAGGGACAGGGACTAATGAAAAACTGTTTTTT.

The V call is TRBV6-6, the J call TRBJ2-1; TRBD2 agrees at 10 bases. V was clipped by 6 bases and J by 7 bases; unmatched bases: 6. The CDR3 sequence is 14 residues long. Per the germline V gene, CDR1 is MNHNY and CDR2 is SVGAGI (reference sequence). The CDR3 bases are TGTGCCAGCAGCCCTAGCGGGAGAGGGAATGAGCAGTTCTTC. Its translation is CASSPSGRGNEQFF.

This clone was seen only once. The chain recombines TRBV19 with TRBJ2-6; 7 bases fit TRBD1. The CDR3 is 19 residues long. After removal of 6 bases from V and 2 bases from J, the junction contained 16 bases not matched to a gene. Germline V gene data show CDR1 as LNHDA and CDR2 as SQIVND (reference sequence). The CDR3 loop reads CASRGGSRGGAAGANVLTF. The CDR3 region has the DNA TGTGCCAGTAGAGGGGGATCGCGAGGGGGCGCCGCTGGGGCCAACGTCCTGACTTTC.

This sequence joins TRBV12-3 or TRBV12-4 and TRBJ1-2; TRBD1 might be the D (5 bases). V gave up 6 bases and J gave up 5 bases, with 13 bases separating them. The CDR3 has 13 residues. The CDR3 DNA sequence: TGTGCCAGCAGCTCTGGCGGGACTTATGGCTACACCTTC. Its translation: CASSSGGTYGYTF.

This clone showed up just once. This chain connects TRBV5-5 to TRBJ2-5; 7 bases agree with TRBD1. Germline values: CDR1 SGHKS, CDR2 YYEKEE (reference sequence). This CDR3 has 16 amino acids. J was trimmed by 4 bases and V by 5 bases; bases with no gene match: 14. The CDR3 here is CASSLTSGGPRETQYF. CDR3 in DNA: TGTGCCAGCAGTTTAACCTCAGGGGGACCCCGAGAGACCCAGTACTTC. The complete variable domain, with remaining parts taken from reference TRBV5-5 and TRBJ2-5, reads DAGVTQSPTHLIKTRGQQVTLRCSPISGHKSVSWYQQVLGQGPQFIFQYYEKEERGRGNFPDRFSARQFPNYSSELNVNALLLGDSALYLCASSLTSGGPRETQYFGPGTRLLVL.

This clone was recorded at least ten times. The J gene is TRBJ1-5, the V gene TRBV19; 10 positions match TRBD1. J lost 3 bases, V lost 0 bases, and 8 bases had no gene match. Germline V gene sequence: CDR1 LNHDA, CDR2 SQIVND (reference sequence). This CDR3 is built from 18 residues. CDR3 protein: CASSIEGGQGGINQPQHF. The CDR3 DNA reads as TGTGCCAGTAGTATAGAAGGCGGACAGGGGGGAATCAATCAGCCCCAGCATTTT.

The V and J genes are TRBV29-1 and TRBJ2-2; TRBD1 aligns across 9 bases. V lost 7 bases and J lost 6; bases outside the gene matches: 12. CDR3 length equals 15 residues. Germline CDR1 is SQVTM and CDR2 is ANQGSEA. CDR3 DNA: TGCAGCGCTCTGTTCTGGACAGGGGCCCCCGGGGAGCTGTTTTTT. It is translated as CSALFWTGAPGELFF.

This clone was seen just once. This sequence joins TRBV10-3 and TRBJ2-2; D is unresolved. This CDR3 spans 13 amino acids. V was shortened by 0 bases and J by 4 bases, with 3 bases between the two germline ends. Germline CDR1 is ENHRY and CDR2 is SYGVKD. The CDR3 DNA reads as TGTGCCATCAGTGAGTCTCTCACCGGGGAGCTGTTTTTT. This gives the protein CAISESLTGELFF.

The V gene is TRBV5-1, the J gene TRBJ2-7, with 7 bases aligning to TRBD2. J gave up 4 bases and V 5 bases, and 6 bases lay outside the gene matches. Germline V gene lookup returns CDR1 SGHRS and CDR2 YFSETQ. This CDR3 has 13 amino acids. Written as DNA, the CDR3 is TGCGCCAGCAGAAAGACTAGCATATACGAGCAGTACTTC. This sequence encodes CASRKTSIYEQYF. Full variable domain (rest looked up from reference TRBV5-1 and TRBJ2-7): KAGVTQTPRYLIKTRGQQVTLSCSPISGHRSVSWYQQTPGQGLQFLFEYFSETQRNKGNFPGRFSGRQFSNSRSEMNVSTLELGDSALYLCASRKTSIYEQYFGPGTRLTVT.

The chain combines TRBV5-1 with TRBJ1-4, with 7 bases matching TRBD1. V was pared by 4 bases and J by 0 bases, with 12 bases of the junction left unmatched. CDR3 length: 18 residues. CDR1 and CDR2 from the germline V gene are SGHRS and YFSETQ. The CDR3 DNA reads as TGCGCCAGCAGCGCCGGACAGGCCCCAGGAGCAACTAATGAAAAACTGTTTTTT. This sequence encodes CASSAGQAPGATNEKLFF. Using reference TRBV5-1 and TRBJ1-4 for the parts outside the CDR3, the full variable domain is KAGVTQTPRYLIKTRGQQVTLSCSPISGHRSVSWYQQTPGQGLQFLFEYFSETQRNKGNFPGRFSGRQFSNSRSEMNVSTLELGDSALYLCASSAGQAPGATNEKLFFGSGTQLSVL.

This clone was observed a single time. In DNA, the CDR3 is TGTGCCAGCAGTTCTCCAGACAGGCCTCGCAACGAGCAGTACTTC. Encoded protein: CASSSPDRPRNEQYF. This chain joins TRBV6-5 and TRBJ2-7; possibly TRBD1 for D (6 bases). V lost 4 bases, J lost 5 bases, and 18 bases lay in between. The CDR3 totals 15 residues. Germline CDR1 MNHEY, CDR2 SVGAGI.

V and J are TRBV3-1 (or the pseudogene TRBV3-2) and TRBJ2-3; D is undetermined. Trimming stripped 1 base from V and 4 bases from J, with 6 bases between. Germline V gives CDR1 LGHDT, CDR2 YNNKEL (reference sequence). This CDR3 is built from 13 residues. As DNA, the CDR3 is TGTGCCAGCAGCCAAGTCCGTTCAGATACGCAGTATTTT. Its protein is CASSQVRSDTQYF.

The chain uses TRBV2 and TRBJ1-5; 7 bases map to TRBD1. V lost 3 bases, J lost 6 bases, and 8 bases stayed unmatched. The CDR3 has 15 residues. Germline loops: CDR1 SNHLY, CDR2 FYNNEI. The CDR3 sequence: CASSDRDRQVQPQHF. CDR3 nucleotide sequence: TGTGCCAGCAGTGACCGGGACAGACAAGTTCAGCCCCAGCATTTT. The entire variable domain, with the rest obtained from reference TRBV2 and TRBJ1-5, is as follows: EPEVTQTPSHQVTQMGQEVILRCVPISNHLYFYWYRQILGQKVEFLVSFYNNEISEKSEIFDDQFSVERPDGSNFTLKIRSTKLEDSAMYFCASSDRDRQVQPQHFGDGTRLSIL.

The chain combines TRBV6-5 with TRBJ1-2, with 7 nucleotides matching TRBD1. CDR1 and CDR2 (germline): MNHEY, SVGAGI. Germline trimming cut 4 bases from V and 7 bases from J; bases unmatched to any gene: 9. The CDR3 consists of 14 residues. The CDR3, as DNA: TGTGCCAGCAGTTTAGACAGGGATCACGGTGGCTACACCTTC. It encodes CASSLDRDHGGYTF.

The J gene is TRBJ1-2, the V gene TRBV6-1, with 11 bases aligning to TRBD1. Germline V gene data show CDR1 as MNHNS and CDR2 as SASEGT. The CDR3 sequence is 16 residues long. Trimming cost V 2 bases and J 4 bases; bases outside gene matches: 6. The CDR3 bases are TGTGCCAGCAGTGAATCCGGGACAGGGGGACTCTATGGCTACACCTTC. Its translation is CASSESGTGGLYGYTF.

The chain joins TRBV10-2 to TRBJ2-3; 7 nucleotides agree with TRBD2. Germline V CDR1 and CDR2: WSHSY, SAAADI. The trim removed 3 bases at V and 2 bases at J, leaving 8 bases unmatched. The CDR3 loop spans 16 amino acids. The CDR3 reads CASSDRTRRLTDTQYF. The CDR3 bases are TGCGCCAGCAGTGATCGGACTAGGCGACTCACAGATACGCAGTATTTT.

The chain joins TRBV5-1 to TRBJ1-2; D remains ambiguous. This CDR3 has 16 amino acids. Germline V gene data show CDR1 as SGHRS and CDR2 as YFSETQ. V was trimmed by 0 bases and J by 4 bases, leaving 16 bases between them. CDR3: CASSLDLAGNGYGYTF. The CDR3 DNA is TGCGCCAGCAGCTTGGATTTGGCAGGCAATGGCTATGGCTACACCTTC.